A single sample gave rise to the 25 T cell receptor beta chains below, sequenced in a study of Graves' ophthalmopathy and Graves' hyperthyroidism listed by TCRdb under 2018. The sequencing machine was an Illumina HiSeq 2000. For repertoire sequencing, the TCR beta CDR3 regions were amplified from RNA transcripts. HTBI primers and the Qiagen OneStep RT-PCR kit were used in a first-round RT-PCR, which was followed by a second-round multiplex PCR, size selection and purification. Using fastp at Q25 and MiXCR, TCRdb reprocessed the public reads and kept productive beta chains. Rows with a matching CDR3 protein are joined into one entry that keeps the most common DNA and genes. Within this sample are about 400,000 distinct CDR3 sequences, with roughly 14% of them counted one time only. The ten largest clones represent 5.5% to 7% of the sample. Source material: peripheral blood. These TCRs come from a woman between 18 and 29 years old with stable Graves' hyperthyroidism. Donor details come from another sample of the same person, matched by shared clones.

This clonotype was seen at least ten times. J is TRBJ2-5 and V is TRBV20-1; tentative D call: TRBD1 (8 bases). This CDR3 has 16 residues. V lost 0 bases and J lost 4, with 18 bases in between. Per the germline V gene, CDR1 is DFQATT and CDR2 is SNEGSKA (reference sequence). CDR3 amino acids: CSARDPTGAGVETQYF. Here the CDR3 DNA reads TGCAGTGCTAGAGATCCGACAGGGGCGGGGGTAGAGACCCAGTACTTC.

This clonotype was seen ten or more times. The DNA of the CDR3 is TGTGCCAGCAGCCCCGAACTAGCAATCAGTACTAACTATGGCTACACCTTC. Translation gives CASSPELAISTNYGYTF. The chain combines TRBV3-1 with TRBJ1-2, with unresolved D. The V gene's germline CDR1 is LGHDT and CDR2 YNNKEL (reference sequence). This CDR3 has 17 amino acids. Trimming cost V 4 bases and J 0 bases, with 18 bases left between them.

This clonotype was counted many times. The genes are TRBV6-5 and TRBJ1-1; the match to TRBD1 covers 7 bases. Germline trimming cut 0 bases from V and 5 bases from J; bases unmatched to any gene: 6. The CDR3 contains 15 residues. CDR1 is MNHEY, CDR2 SVGAGI, per germline. The DNA of the CDR3 is TGTGCCAGCAGTTACTCAGGGGGCCCAGGGACTGAAGCTTTCTTT. It translates to CASSYSGGPGTEAFF.

This clonotype was found many times. V is TRBV4-1 and J is TRBJ1-1; 7 bases align to TRBD1. With 0 bases clipped from V and 3 bases from J, the junction kept 4 bases outside the gene matches. This CDR3 spans 15 amino acids. Germline loops: CDR1 MGHRA, CDR2 YSYEKL. The CDR3 DNA sequence: TGCGCCAGCAGCCAAGATTGGCAGGGGGACACTGAAGCTTTCTTT. Translating gives CASSQDWQGDTEAFF.

This clonotype was recorded at least ten times. This chain uses TRBV12-3 or TRBV12-4 with TRBJ2-7, with 7 positions matching TRBD1. The CDR3 runs 13 residues. The trim removed 6 bases at V and 1 base at J, leaving 3 bases unmatched. The CDR3 DNA follows: TGTGCCAGCAGAAGACAGGGTTCCTACGAGCAGTACTTC. This codes for CASRRQGSYEQYF.

This clonotype was counted between two and nine times. The chain couples TRBV24-1 to TRBJ1-1, with 7 bases matching TRBD1. The CDR3 is 13 amino acids. Germline V gives CDR1 KGHDR, CDR2 SFDVKD. V trimming: 4 bases; J trimming: 8 bases; junction bases outside the gene matches: 6. The chain's CDR3 is CATSDQQTGEAFF. CDR3 nucleotides: TGTGCCACCAGTGACCAACAGACAGGGGAAGCTTTCTTT.

This clonotype was counted only a few times. With a much larger clone just one base away, this may be a read error. This chain connects TRBV11-1 to TRBJ2-7; the D is unclear. CDR1 is SGHAT and CDR2 is FQDESV in the germline V gene (reference sequence). The CDR3 sequence is 17 residues long. Trimming removed 1 base at V and 0 bases at J, with 16 bases between. The CDR3 reads CASSLESRGDTSYEQYF. The CDR3 coding sequence is TGTGCCAGCAGCTTAGAGTCCCGAGGAGACACCTCCTACGAGCAGTACTTC.

This clonotype was seen repeatedly, ten times or more. The rearrangement links TRBV19 to TRBJ2-2; 7 bases are shared with TRBD1. In germline, CDR1 is LNHDA, CDR2 SQIVND (reference sequence). The CDR3 totals 16 residues. The V and J ends lost 3 bases and 4 bases, in that order; junction bases with no gene match: 8. The DNA for the CDR3 is TGTGCCAGTAGTATTGAAGGCACAGGGGTCACCGGGGAGCTGTTTTTT. Translation gives CASSIEGTGVTGELFF.

The rearrangement links TRBV6-2 or TRBV6-3 to TRBJ2-7, with 8 nucleotides matching TRBD2. The CDR3 contains 13 residues. CDR1 is MNHEY and CDR2 is SVGEGT in the germline V gene. The junction had 4 bases not matched to a gene; V was cut back by 6 bases and J by 3 bases. In DNA form, the CDR3 reads TGTGCCAGCAGAAGGACTAGCTACTACGAGCAGTACTTC. This codes for CASRRTSYYEQYF.

The sample holds a few counts of this clonotype. V and J are TRBV18 and TRBJ1-6, with D perhaps TRBD1 (5 bases). Trimming stripped 3 bases from V and 8 bases from J, with 11 bases between. CDR3 size: 14 residues. The germline gives CDR1 KGHSH, CDR2 LQKENI. This CDR3 is CASSPKSGDSPLHF. The CDR3 DNA follows: TGTGCCAGCTCACCTAAGTCGGGGGATTCACCCCTCCACTTT. Full variable domain (outside the CDR3, taken from reference TRBV18 and TRBJ1-6): NAGVMQNPRHLVRRRGQEARLRCSPMKGHSHVYWYRQLPEEGLKFMVYLQKENIIDESGMPKERFSAEFPKEGPSILRIQQVVRGDSAAYFCASSPKSGDSPLHFGNGTRLTVT.

This chain joins TRBV12-3 or TRBV12-4 and TRBJ1-1; 7 bases map to TRBD1. CDR3 length: 17 residues. The junction had 12 bases not matched to a gene; V was cut back by 0 bases and J by 5 bases. For the CDR3, the DNA is TGTGCCAGCAGTTTAGCCCTTTTTTTCAGGGGGGAAACTGAAGCTTTCTTT. As protein: CASSLALFFRGETEAFF.

This clonotype occurred many times. J is TRBJ1-6 and V is TRBV6-5; D may be TRBD1 (5 bases). Germline CDR1 and CDR2: MNHEY and SVGAGI. The CDR3 consists of 11 residues. V lost 2 bases and J lost 12, with 5 bases in between. The CDR3 reads CASSYGGPLHF. The CDR3 DNA follows: TGTGCCAGCAGTTACGGGGGACCCCTCCACTTT.

The gene calls are TRBV20-1 and TRBJ1-6; 8 bases agree with TRBD1. Trimming at V came to 3 bases and at J to 7 bases, leaving 8 bases not matched to a gene. There are 15 residues in the CDR3. Looked up from germline, CDR1 is DFQATT and CDR2 is SNEGSKA (reference sequence). In nucleotides, the CDR3 is TGCAGTGCTAGTAGGACAGGGATGTGGAATTCACCCCTCCACTTT. It is translated as CSASRTGMWNSPLHF.

This clonotype was counted many times. The V call is TRBV2, the J call TRBJ1-2; 10 bases align to TRBD1. CDR1 is SNHLY, CDR2 FYNNEI, per germline. The CDR3 is made up of 17 amino acids. The trim removed 7 bases at V and 0 bases at J, leaving 11 bases unmatched. In DNA form, the CDR3 reads TGTGCCAGCATCCGACGGGACAGGGGAGGGTCTAACTATGGCTACACCTTC. It encodes CASIRRDRGGSNYGYTF.

This clonotype was counted at least ten times. V and J are TRBV7-3 and TRBJ2-2; D is perhaps TRBD1 (6 bases). The CDR3 runs to 16 residues. Germline V gene lookup returns CDR1 SGHTA and CDR2 FQGTGA. The V end was cut by 5 bases, the J end by 0 bases, with 13 bases between. The CDR3 region has the DNA TGTGCCAGCAGCCTACAGGGTGGCGCGAACACCGGGGAGCTGTTTTTT. Translated, it gives CASSLQGGANTGELFF.

This clonotype occurred many times. The chain links TRBV2 to TRBJ1-1; D gene uncertain. CDR1 SNHLY and CDR2 FYNNEI come from the germline V gene. There are 16 residues in the CDR3. V was shortened by 6 bases and J by 0 bases, with 17 bases between the two germline ends. For the CDR3, the DNA is TGTGCCAGCAGCCCCTGGGCGGGCCCGATGAACACTGAAGCTTTCTTT. Residues: CASSPWAGPMNTEAFF.

In its sample, this clonotype was seen many times. The rearrangement uses TRBV14 and TRBJ2-5, with D possibly matching TRBD2 (5 bases). The CDR3 covers 14 residues. Germline V gives CDR1 SGHDN, CDR2 FVKESK. The germline V and J ends were trimmed by 1 base and 5 bases, with 11 bases remaining between them. The CDR3 region is CASSQVGVAETQYF. Here the CDR3 DNA reads TGTGCCAGCAGCCAAGTCGGGGTTGCGGAGACCCAGTACTTC.

The V call is TRBV3-1, the J call TRBJ1-3; 7 bases fit TRBD1. Germline values: CDR1 LGHDT, CDR2 YNNKEL (reference sequence). The J segment lost 2 bases and the V segment lost 4 bases, leaving 11 bases of the junction unmatched. The CDR3 runs to 17 residues. The CDR3 region has the DNA TGTGCCAGCAGCCCAGGGGGGACAGTTGCCACTGGAAACACCATATATTTT. It encodes CASSPGGTVATGNTIYF.

This clonotype was observed at least ten times. This chain links TRBV6-1 with TRBJ1-5; D remains ambiguous. Trimming pared 9 bases from V and 5 bases from J, leaving 8 bases between. Looked up from germline, CDR1 is MNHNS and CDR2 is SASEGT. CDR3 size: 11 residues. For the CDR3, the DNA is TGTGCCAGTTCCACCCATCAGCCCCAGCATTTT. It is translated as CASSTHQPQHF.

This clonotype was seen ten or more times. The CDR3 bases are TGTGCCAGCAGGGTGGACAGGGGGTTCCACTCACCCCTCCACTTT. Translating gives CASRVDRGFHSPLHF. The chain couples TRBV12-3 or TRBV12-4 to TRBJ1-6, with 10 bases aligning to TRBD1. With 6 bases clipped from V and 10 bases from J, the junction kept 9 bases outside the gene matches. CDR3 size: 15 residues.

A few counts support this clonotype. A much larger clone differs from this one at a single base, so this may be a read error. No conserved phenylalanine or tryptophan ends this CDR3, so it is likely a read error. V usage is TRBV19 and J usage is TRBJ1-5, with a weak D call TRBD1 (5 bases). The CDR3 totals 15 residues. Trimming removed 5 bases at V and 4 bases at J, with 15 bases between. Germline V gives CDR1 LNHDA, CDR2 SQIVND (reference sequence). In DNA, the CDR3 is TGTGCCAGTAGTCTTACAGGAGTTTCAAATCAGCCCCAGCATTTG. Protein product: CASSLTGVSNQPQHL.

This clonotype was recorded at least ten times. The rearrangement uses TRBV29-1 and TRBJ1-2; D is unresolved. The germline CDR1 and CDR2 sequences are SQVTM and ANQGSEA. The CDR3 extends over 9 amino acids. V was shortened by 2 bases and J by 5 bases, with 0 bases between the two germline ends. The CDR3 spells CSVEYGYTF. The CDR3, as DNA: TGCAGCGTTGAATATGGCTACACCTTC.

The chain combines TRBV18 with TRBJ1-1, with D unclear. CDR1 is KGHSH and CDR2 is LQKENI in the germline V gene. This CDR3 region has 15 residues. V dropped 2 bases and J dropped 2 bases, with 12 bases sitting between them. CDR3 DNA: TGTGCCAGCTCACCAAACGTCGGGATCAACACTGAAGCTTTCTTT. Translating it yields CASSPNVGINTEAFF.

This chain joins TRBV25-1 and TRBJ2-5; D is ambiguous. There are 11 residues in the CDR3. Germline CDR1 reads MGHDK; CDR2 reads SYGVNS. Trimming removed 0 bases at V and 7 bases at J, with 3 bases between. CDR3: CASSEYGTQYF. DNA of the CDR3: TGTGCCAGCAGTGAATATGGGACCCAGTACTTC. Drawing the rest from reference TRBV25-1 and TRBJ2-5, the complete variable domain is EADIYQTPRYLVIGTGKKITLECSQTMGHDKMYWYQQDPGMELHLIHYSYGVNSTEKGDLSSESTVSRIRTEHFPLTLESARPSHTSQYLCASSEYGTQYFGPGTRLLVL.

This clonotype was counted many times. The CDR3 DNA sequence: TGTGCCAGCAGCGTGGGACTAGCGGGGGGGCTCGCCAAAAACATTCAGTACTTC. The encoded protein is CASSVGLAGGLAKNIQYF. The V call is TRBV7-8, the J call TRBJ2-4, with TRBD2 matching 16 bases. CDR1 and CDR2 from the germline V gene are SGHVS and FQNEAQ. Losses at the gene ends were 5 bases for V and 1 base for J; bases not matched to a gene: 5. The CDR3 contains 18 residues.